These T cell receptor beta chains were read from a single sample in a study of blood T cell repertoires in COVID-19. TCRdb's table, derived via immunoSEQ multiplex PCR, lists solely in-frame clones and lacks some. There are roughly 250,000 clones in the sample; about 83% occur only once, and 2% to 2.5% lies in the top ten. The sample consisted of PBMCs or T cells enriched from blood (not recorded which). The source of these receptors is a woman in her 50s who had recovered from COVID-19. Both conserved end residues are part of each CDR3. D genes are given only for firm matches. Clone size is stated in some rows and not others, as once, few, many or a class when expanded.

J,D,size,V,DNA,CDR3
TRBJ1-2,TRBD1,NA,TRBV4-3,TGCGCCAGCAGCCTTGGGACAGGGGGCGCGAATGATGGCTACACCTTC,CASSLGTGGANDGYTF
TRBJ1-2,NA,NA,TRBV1,TGCACCAGCAGCCCGGACTCCTATGGCTACACCTTC,CTSSPDSYGYTF
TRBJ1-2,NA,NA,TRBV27,TGTGCCAGCAGTCAACGCACAAGCTATGGCTACACCTTC,CASSQRTSYGYTF
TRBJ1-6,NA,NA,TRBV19,TGTGCCAGTAGTGAGACAAATTCACCCCTCCACTTT,CASSETNSPLHF
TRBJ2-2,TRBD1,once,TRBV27,TGTGCCAGCAGTCAAAGACAGGGGGCCGCCACCGGGGAGCTGTTTTTT,CASSQRQGAATGELFF
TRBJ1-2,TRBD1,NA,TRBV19,TGTGCCAGTAGGCCAGGGGGCGACTATGGCTACACCTTC,CASRPGGDYGYTF
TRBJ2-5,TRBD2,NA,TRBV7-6,TGTGCCAGCAGCTTAGCGCCAGCGGGGGGAGCAGAGACCCAGTACTTC,CASSLAPAGGAETQYF
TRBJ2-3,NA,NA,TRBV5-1,TGCGCCAGCAGCTTGGACCAGGGGTCAGATACGCAGTATTTT,CASSLDQGSDTQYF
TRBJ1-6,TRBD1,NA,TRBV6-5,TGTGCCAGCAGAGTACAGGGGAGGAATTCACCCCTCCACTTT,CASRVQGRNSPLHF
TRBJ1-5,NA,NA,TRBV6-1,TGTGCCAGCAGTGACCAGGTTGGCCAGCCCCAGCATTTT,CASSDQVGQPQHF
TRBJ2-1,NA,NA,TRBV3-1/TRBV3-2,TGTGCCAGCAGCGGCCGGGACACAGGCGATTCCGAGCAGTTCTTC,CASSGRDTGDSEQFF
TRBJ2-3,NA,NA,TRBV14,TGTGCCAGCAGCCAACGGACAGCTTTTTCAGATACGCAGTATTTT,CASSQRTAFSDTQYF
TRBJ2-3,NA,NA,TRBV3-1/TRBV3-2,TGTGCCAGCAGCCAAAGTCGCGGGCTAGTGTACACAGATACGCAGTATTTT,CASSQSRGLVYTDTQYF
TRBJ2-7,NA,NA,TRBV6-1,TGTGCCAGCAGTGAACACCTCGTAGGGGACTACGAGCAGTACTTC,CASSEHLVGDYEQYF
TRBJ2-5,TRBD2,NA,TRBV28,TGTGCCAGCAGACTGCGACTAGCGGGACAAGAGACCCAGTACTTC,CASRLRLAGQETQYF
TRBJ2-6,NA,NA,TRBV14,TGTGCCAGCAGCCAAGATCGGGGTGGGGCCAACGTCCTGACTTTC,CASSQDRGGANVLTF
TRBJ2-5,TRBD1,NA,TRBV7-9,TGTGCCAGCAGCTCTGGGACAGGGGGCCCTTCCCAAGAGACCCAGTACTTC,CASSSGTGGPSQETQYF
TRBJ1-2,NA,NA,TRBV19,TGTGCCAGTATCGATACCGGGACACTAGATGGCTACACCTTC,CASIDTGTLDGYTF
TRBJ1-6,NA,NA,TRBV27,TGTGCCAGCAGTAACCCACTGAGCTCCTATAATTCACCCCTCCACTTT,CASSNPLSSYNSPLHF
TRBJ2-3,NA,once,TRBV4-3,TGCGCCAGCAGCCAAGCTAGCGGCACAGATACGCAGTATTTT,CASSQASGTDTQYF
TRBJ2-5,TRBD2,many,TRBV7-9,TGTGCCAGTGTTACTAGCGGGGGCCTGGGATTGGAGACCCAGTACTTC,CASVTSGGLGLETQYF
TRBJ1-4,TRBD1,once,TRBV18,TGTGCCAGCTCACCAGGACAGGGGACTAATGAAAAACTGTTTTTT,CASSPGQGTNEKLFF
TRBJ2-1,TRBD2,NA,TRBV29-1,TGCAGCGTGCGACCGCTGGCGGGGGAAGAGCAGTTCTTC,CSVRPLAGEEQFF
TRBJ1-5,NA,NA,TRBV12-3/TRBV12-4,TGTGCCAGCAGTTTGGAGGGTACTCAGCCCCAGCATTTT,CASSLEGTQPQHF
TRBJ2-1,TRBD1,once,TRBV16,TGTGCCAGCAGCCAAACCACAGGGGGCCTCTACAATGAGCAGTTCTTC,CASSQTTGGLYNEQFF
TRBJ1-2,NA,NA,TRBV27,TGTGCCAGCAAAATTCAGGGTTTGGGGAACTATGGCTACACCTTC,CASKIQGLGNYGYTF
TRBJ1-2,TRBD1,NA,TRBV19,TGTGCCAGTGGTGACAGGGGATGGAACTATGGCTACACCTTC,CASGDRGWNYGYTF
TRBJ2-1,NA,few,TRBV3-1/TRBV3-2,TGTGCCAGTCGCAAGGAGGGCCTTCCGTACAATGAGCAGTTCTTC,CASRKEGLPYNEQFF
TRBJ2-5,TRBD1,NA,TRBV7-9,TGTGCCAGCAGCCCACGCATGGGACAGGGGGAGACCCAGTACTTC,CASSPRMGQGETQYF
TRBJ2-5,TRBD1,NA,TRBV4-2,TGTGCCAGCAGCCTTCGTTGGGGACAGGGGGCCAGGGAGACCCAGTACTTC,CASSLRWGQGARETQYF
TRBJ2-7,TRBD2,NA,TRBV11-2,TGTGCCAGCAGATCCCTAGCGGGAACCGGGTACGAGCAGTACTTC,CASRSLAGTGYEQYF
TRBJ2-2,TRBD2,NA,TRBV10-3,TGTGCCATCAAAAAGACTAGCGGGAACACCGGGGAGCTGTTTTTT,CAIKKTSGNTGELFF
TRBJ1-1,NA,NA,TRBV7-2,TGTGCCAGCAGCCCCCAGATGAACACTGAAGCTTTCTTT,CASSPQMNTEAFF
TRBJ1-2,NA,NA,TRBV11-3,TGTGCCAGCAGCAAGCGGGTAGGGACCAACTATGGCTACACCTTC,CASSKRVGTNYGYTF
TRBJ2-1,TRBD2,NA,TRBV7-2,TGTGCCAGCAGCTTAACCCCGCGGGGGGGCAAACCCTACAATGAGCAGTTCTTC,CASSLTPRGGKPYNEQFF
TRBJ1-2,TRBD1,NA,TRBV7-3,TGTGCCAGCAGCCAGGGGGACAGCCCCTATGGCTACACCTTC,CASSQGDSPYGYTF
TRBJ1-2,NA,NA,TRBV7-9,TGTGCCAGCAGCCCTGGGGGGTACGGTGGCTACACCTTC,CASSPGGYGGYTF
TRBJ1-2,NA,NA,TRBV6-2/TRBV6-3,TGTGCCAGCAGCCAACAACCAGGGTATGGCTACACCTTC,CASSQQPGYGYTF
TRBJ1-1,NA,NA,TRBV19,TGTGCCAGTAGTATAGTCCCCTACACAGAGACCACCACTGAAGCTTTCTTT,CASSIVPYTETTTEAFF
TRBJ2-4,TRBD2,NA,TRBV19,TGTGCCAGTAGTATAGGGGTATCTAGCGGGGAACCCCTAGCCAAAAACATTCAGTACTTC,CASSIGVSSGEPLAKNIQYF
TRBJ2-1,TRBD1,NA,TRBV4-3,TGCGCCAGCAGCCAAGCGGACAGGGATCTCAATGAGCAGTTCTTC,CASSQADRDLNEQFF
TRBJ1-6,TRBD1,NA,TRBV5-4,TGTGCCAGCAGCGCAGGGGGATATAATTCACCCCTCCACTTT,CASSAGGYNSPLHF
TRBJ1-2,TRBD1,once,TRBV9,TGTGCCAGCAGCGCTGGGGGGGGACAGGGGATTTATGGCTACACCTTC,CASSAGGGQGIYGYTF
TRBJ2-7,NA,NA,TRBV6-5,TGTGCCAGCGATGAGCAATACGGCTACGAGCAGTACTTC,CASDEQYGYEQYF
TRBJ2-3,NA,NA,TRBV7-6,TGTGCCAGCAGCTTACCGGGAACAGATACGCAGTATTTT,CASSLPGTDTQYF
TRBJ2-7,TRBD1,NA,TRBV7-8,TGTGCCAGCAGCTCGACAGGGGGTTACGAGCAGTACTTC,CASSSTGGYEQYF
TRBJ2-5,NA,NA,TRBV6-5,TGTGCCAGCAGTTACTGGGCAGACCAAGAGACCCAGTACTTC,CASSYWADQETQYF
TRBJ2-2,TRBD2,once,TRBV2,TGTGCCAGCAATCCCGGGACTAGTCCCACCGGGGAGCTGTTTTTT,CASNPGTSPTGELFF
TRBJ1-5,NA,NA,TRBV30,TGTGCCTGGAGCCGGCAGGGTAATCAGCCCCAGCATTTT,CAWSRQGNQPQHF
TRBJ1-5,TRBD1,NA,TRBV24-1,TGTGCCACCAGTGATTCCAGGACAGGGCATCAGCCCCAGCATTTT,CATSDSRTGHQPQHF
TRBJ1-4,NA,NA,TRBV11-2,TGTGCCAGCAGCTTAGGGGCCCCCGGGACAATGGCTAATGAAAAACTGTTTTTT,CASSLGAPGTMANEKLFF
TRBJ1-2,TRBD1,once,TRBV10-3,TGTGCCATCAGTCCGGGACAGGGCGGCTATGGCTACACCTTC,CAISPGQGGYGYTF
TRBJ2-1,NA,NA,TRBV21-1,TGTGCCAGCAGCCCACAGGTGGCGGGAGGGGACTACAATGAGCAGTTCTTC,CASSPQVAGGDYNEQFF
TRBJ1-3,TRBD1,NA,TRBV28,TGTGCCAGCAGTTTCCCGGGACAGGGAAACACCATATATTTT,CASSFPGQGNTIYF
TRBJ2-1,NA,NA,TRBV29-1,TGCAGCGTTGATCCCCGTACAGGGAATCGTTACAATGAGCAGTTCTTC,CSVDPRTGNRYNEQFF